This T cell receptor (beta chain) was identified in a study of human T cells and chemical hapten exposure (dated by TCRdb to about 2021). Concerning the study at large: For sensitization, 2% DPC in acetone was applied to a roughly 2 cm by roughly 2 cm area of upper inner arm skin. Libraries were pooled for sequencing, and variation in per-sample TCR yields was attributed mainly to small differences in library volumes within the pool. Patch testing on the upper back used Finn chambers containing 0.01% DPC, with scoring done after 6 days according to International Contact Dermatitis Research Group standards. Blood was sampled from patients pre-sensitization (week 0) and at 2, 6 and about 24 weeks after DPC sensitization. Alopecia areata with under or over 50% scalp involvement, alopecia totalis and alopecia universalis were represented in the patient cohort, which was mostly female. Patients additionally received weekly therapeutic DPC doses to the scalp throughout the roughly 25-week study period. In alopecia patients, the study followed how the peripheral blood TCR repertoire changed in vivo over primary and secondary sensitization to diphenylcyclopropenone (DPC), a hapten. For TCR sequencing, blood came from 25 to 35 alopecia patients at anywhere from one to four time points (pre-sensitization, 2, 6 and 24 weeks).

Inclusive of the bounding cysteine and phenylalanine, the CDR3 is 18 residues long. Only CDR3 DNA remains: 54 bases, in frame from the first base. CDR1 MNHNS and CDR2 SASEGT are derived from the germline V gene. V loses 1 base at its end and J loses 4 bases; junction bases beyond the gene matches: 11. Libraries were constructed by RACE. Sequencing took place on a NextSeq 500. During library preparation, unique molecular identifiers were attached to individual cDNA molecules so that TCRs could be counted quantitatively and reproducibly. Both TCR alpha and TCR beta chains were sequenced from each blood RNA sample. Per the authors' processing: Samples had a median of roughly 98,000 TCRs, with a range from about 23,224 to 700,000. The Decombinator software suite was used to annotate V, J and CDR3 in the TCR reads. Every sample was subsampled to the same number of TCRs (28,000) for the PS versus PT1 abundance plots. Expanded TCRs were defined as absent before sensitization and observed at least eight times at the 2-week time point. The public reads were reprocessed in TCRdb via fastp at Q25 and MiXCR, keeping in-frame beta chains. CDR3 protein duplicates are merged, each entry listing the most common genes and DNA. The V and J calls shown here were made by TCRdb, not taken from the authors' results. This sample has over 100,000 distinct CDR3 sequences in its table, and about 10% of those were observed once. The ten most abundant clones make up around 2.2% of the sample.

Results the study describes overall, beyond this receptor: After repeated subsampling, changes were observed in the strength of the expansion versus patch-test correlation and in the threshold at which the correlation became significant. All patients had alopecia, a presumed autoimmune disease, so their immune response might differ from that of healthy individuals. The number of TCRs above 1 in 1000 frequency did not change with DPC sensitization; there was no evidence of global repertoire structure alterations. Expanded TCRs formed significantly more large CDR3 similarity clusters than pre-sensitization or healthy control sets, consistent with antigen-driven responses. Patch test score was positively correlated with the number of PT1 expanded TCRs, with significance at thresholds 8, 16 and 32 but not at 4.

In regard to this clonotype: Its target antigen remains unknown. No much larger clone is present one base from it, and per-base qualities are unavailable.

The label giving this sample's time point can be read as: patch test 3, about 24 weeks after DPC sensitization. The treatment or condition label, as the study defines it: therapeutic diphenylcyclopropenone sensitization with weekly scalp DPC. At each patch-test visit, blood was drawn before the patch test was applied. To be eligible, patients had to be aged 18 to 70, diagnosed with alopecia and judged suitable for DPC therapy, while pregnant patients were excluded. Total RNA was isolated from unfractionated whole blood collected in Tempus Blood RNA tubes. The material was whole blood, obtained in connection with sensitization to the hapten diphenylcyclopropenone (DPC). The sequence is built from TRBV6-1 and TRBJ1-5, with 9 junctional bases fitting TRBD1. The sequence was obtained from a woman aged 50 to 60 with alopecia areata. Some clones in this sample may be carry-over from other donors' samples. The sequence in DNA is TGTGCCAGCAGTGAAGTCCTGACAGGGGGAGGAGGAAATCAGCCCCAGCATTTT. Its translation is CASSEVLTGGGGNQPQHF.